These 15 T cell receptor beta chains share one sample of origin, sequenced in a study of somatic mutations in cytotoxic T cells in rheumatoid arthritis. TCRdb's copy holds only in-frame clones and misses some; the assay was immunoSEQ multiplex PCR. The repertoire holds under 20,000 clones, with over 65% as singletons. Sample: CD8+ T cells sorted from blood. The receptors come from an adult with rheumatoid arthritis.

This clone qualifies as large (0.1 to 1%). This rearrangement joins TRBV21-1 to TRBJ1-6; the table's D call TRBD1 went unverified against the DNA. TRBV21-1 is assigned pseudogene status. The CDR3 is 12 amino acids. The DNA for the CDR3 is TGTGCCAGCATCACAGGGCGGACGCCCCTCCACTTT. Translated, it gives CASITGRTPLHF.

This chain uses TRBV7-7 with TRBJ2-1; a possible D gene is TRBD2 (5 bases). This CDR3 is 15 amino acids long. Between the trimmed V and J ends, which lost 5 bases and 6 bases, there was a span of 17 bases. The V gene's germline CDR1 is SSHAT and CDR2 FNYEAQ (reference sequence). The CDR3 sequence: CASSPWVGEGNEQFF. In DNA form, the CDR3 reads TGTGCCAGCAGCCCCTGGGTGGGAGAGGGCAATGAGCAGTTCTTC.

The CDR3 loop reads CASSYSTSGYREQYF. Written as DNA, the CDR3 is TGTGCCAGCAGTTACTCGACTAGCGGGTATCGGGAGCAGTACTTC. V usage is TRBV6-5 and J usage is TRBJ2-7; 10 nucleotides align to TRBD2. The CDR3 totals 15 residues. Germline CDR1 reads MNHEY; CDR2 reads SVGAGI. V trimming: 0 bases; J trimming: 7 bases; junction bases outside the gene matches: 6.

J is TRBJ1-2 and V is TRBV28; D uncertain. Germline-derived CDR1 and CDR2 are MDHEN and SYDVKM. The CDR3 runs to 12 residues. Trimming pared 6 bases from V and 6 bases from J, leaving 11 bases between. CDR3 in DNA: TGTGCCAGCAGCCCAACGCCGGATGGCTACACCTTC. It is translated as CASSPTPDGYTF.

The chain employs TRBV29-1 and TRBJ2-1; TRBD2 aligns across 12 bases. The CDR3 loop spans 12 amino acids. With V trimmed by 7 bases and J by 15 bases, 10 bases remained unmatched. The V gene's germline CDR1 is SQVTM and CDR2 ANQGSEA. The CDR3: CSARLAGDDWFF. As DNA, the CDR3 is TGCAGCGCCAGACTAGCGGGGGACGATTGGTTCTTC.

The chain joins TRBV30 to TRBJ2-5; D gene ambiguous. This CDR3 has 16 amino acids. Trimming left V 0 bases short and J 5 bases short, with 19 bases between. Germline CDR1 reads GTSNPN; CDR2 reads SVGIG (reference sequence). The CDR3 DNA follows: TGTGCCTGGAGTGTACCTTTTTATCAGGAAGGCGAGACCCAGTACTTC. As protein: CAWSVPFYQEGETQYF.

The rearrangement links TRBV11-2 to TRBJ1-2, with a possible D match to TRBD1 (6 bases). This CDR3 is built from 15 residues. From germline, CDR1 is SGHAT and CDR2 FQNNGV. The V and J ends lost 2 bases and 6 bases respectively, with 16 bases between them. CDR3: CASSLTDRLNDGYTF. CDR3 nucleotides: TGTGCCAGCAGCTTAACCGACAGGCTGAATGATGGCTACACCTTC. Variable domain in full (rest from reference TRBV11-2 and TRBJ1-2): EAGVAQSPRYKIIEKRQSVAFWCNPISGHATLYWYQQILGQGPKLLIQFQNNGVVDDSQLPKDRFSAERLKGVDSTLKIQPAKLEDSAVYLCASSLTDRLNDGYTFGSGTRLTVV.

The gene calls are TRBV7-2 and TRBJ2-7; D is unclear. The germline CDR1 and CDR2 sequences are SGHTA and FQGNSA. Between the trimmed V and J ends, which lost 7 bases and 4 bases, there was a span of 17 bases. The CDR3 loop spans 14 amino acids. CDR3 region: CASTWGSSSYEQYF. CDR3 nucleotides: TGTGCCAGCACCTGGGGATCATCATCTTACGAGCAGTACTTC.

The chain recombines TRBV9 with TRBJ2-1, with 9 bases that match TRBD2. The CDR3 runs to 16 residues. J was trimmed by 8 bases and V by 4 bases; bases with no gene match: 13. Germline values: CDR1 SGDLS, CDR2 YYNGEE. The CDR3 protein is CASSRYSSGAGDEQFF. CDR3 DNA: TGTGCCAGCAGCCGTTACTCTAGCGGGGCTGGCGATGAGCAGTTCTTC.

The chain carries TRBV9 and TRBJ2-5; D is unresolved. The V gene lost 7 bases and the J gene lost 1 base, with 5 bases spanning the gap. CDR1 and CDR2 (germline): SGDLS, YYNGEE. The CDR3 spans 11 residues. CDR3 loop: CASLVQETQYF. CDR3 nucleotides: TGTGCCAGCCTTGTCCAAGAGACCCAGTACTTC.

The chain carries TRBV18 and TRBJ2-7; no firm D call. The V and J ends lost 2 bases and 2 bases respectively, with 1 base between them. The CDR3 has 11 amino acids. Germline assignment: CDR1 KGHSH and CDR2 LQKENI. The DNA for the CDR3 is TGTGCCAGCTCACCAGCCTACGAGCAGTACTTC. The encoded protein is CASSPAYEQYF.

The chain couples TRBV6-5 to TRBJ2-3; possibly TRBD1 or TRBD2 for D (5 bases each). The CDR3 is 14 amino acids. Trimming took 8 bases from V and 0 from J, leaving 12 bases between them. Germline CDR1 reads MNHEY; CDR2 reads SVGAGI. DNA of the CDR3: TGTGCCAGCGCCGACGGGGCTAGCACAGATACGCAGTATTTT. Residues: CASADGASTDTQYF.

CDR3 sequence: CASSVQRGQAPTYEQYF. The CDR3 DNA reads as TGTGCCAGCAGTGTCCAAAGAGGACAGGCCCCAACCTACGAGCAGTACTTC. The J gene is TRBJ2-7, the V gene TRBV2, with 7 bases fitting TRBD1. CDR3 length: 17 amino acids. In germline, CDR1 is SNHLY, CDR2 FYNNEI. V lost 4 bases and J lost 2; bases outside the gene matches: 14.

This chain connects TRBV7-9 to TRBJ2-2; the match to TRBD2 covers 8 bases. The germline V gene has CDR1 SEHNR and CDR2 FQNEAQ (reference sequence). The CDR3 runs 17 residues. J lost 5 bases, V lost 5 bases, and 13 bases had no gene match. The CDR3 nucleotides read TGTGCCAGCAGCCCCACCGGGCCGGGGGGGTATACCGGGGAGCTGTTTTTT. Its translation is CASSPTGPGGYTGELFF.

This clone came up a few times. The chain is built from TRBV7-6 and TRBJ2-7; maybe TRBD2 (6 bases). V was clipped by 5 bases and J by 2 bases, with 13 bases between them. The germline V gene encodes CDR1 SGHVS and CDR2 FNYEAQ. The CDR3 runs 14 residues. The CDR3 coding sequence is TGTGCCAGCAGCGAGGGACTCGGGCCCTACGAGCAGTACTTC. It codes for CASSEGLGPYEQYF.